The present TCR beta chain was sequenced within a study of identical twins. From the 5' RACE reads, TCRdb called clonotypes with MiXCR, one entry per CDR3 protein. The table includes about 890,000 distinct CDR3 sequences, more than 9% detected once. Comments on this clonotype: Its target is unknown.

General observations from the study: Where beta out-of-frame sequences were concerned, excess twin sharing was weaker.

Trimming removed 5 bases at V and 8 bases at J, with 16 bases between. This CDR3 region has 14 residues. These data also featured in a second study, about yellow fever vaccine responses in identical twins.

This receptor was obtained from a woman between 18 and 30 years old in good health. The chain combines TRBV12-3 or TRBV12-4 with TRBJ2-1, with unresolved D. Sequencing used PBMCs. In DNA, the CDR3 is TGTGCCAGCAGTCCCGATACAAGCCGCGATGAGCAGTTCTTC. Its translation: CASSPDTSRDEQFF.